Presented here are 26 T cell receptor beta chains from one specimen sequenced in a study of blood T cell repertoires in COVID-19 (dated by TCRdb to 2020 to 2021). The library was generated by the immunoSEQ multiplex PCR assay. TCRdb stores this immuneACCESS table with in-frame sequences only. Part of the clones is absent; in the studies checked, under half of the shortfall reflects unresolved V genes, and no reason is known for the rest. The sample table lists about 64,000 clones, roughly 90% of them with a count of one. The biggest ten clones account for around 3.9% of the sample. Specimen: peripheral blood. Receptors were obtained from a man in his 70s with acute or convalescent COVID-19.

This sequence joins TRBV7-9 and TRBJ2-1; tentatively, D is TRBD1 (6 bases). Germline CDR1 reads SEHNR; CDR2 reads FQNEAQ (reference sequence). With 8 bases removed from V and 1 base from J, the gap between germline ends came to 12 bases. This CDR3 has 14 residues. The CDR3 loop is CASGQGLSYNEQFF. The DNA of the CDR3 is TGTGCCAGCGGCCAGGGGTTATCCTACAATGAGCAGTTCTTC.

The gene calls are TRBV9 and TRBJ1-1, with D unclear. Trimming cost V 1 base and J 0 bases, with 13 bases left between them. The germline CDR1 and CDR2 sequences are SGDLS and YYNGEE. There are 16 residues in the CDR3. The CDR3 is CASSVSGNEMNTEAFF. The CDR3 coding sequence is TGTGCCAGCAGCGTATCAGGAAATGAGATGAACACTGAAGCTTTCTTT.

The gene calls are TRBV5-6 and TRBJ2-3; TRBD1 agrees at 10 bases. CDR1 and CDR2 from the germline V gene are SGHDT and YYEEEE. V lost 4 bases and J lost 1; bases outside the gene matches: 3. This CDR3 spans 15 amino acids. The CDR3, as DNA: TGTGCCAGCAGCAGGGACAGGGGAGGCACAGATACGCAGTATTTT. Its protein is CASSRDRGGTDTQYF. Supplemented by reference TRBV5-6 and TRBJ2-3, the full variable domain reads DAGVTQSPTHLIKTRGQQVTLRCSPKSGHDTVSWYQQALGQGPQFIFQYYEEEERQRGNFPDRFSGHQFPNYSSELNVNALLLGDSALYLCASSRDRGGTDTQYFGPGTRLTVL.

The V gene is TRBV9, the J gene TRBJ1-3; a possible D gene is TRBD1 (6 bases). The CDR3 is 16 amino acids. V lost 4 bases and J lost 2, with 16 bases in between. The germline V gene has CDR1 SGDLS and CDR2 YYNGEE. This chain's CDR3 is CASSTGGARAGNTIYF. Here the CDR3 DNA reads TGTGCCAGCAGCACGGGGGGGGCACGGGCTGGAAACACCATATATTTT.

This sequence joins TRBV30 and TRBJ1-1, with D perhaps matching TRBD1 (6 bases). V dropped 4 bases and J dropped 1 base, with 16 bases sitting between them. This CDR3 region has 15 residues. Germline V gene lookup returns CDR1 GTSNPN and CDR2 SVGIG (reference sequence). Written as DNA, the CDR3 is TGTGCCTGGATATCCGGGGGGCACACGAACACTGAAGCTTTCTTT. This gives the protein CAWISGGHTNTEAFF.

J is TRBJ1-5 and V is TRBV6-5; TRBD1 is a possible D gene (5 bases). In germline, CDR1 is MNHEY, CDR2 SVGAGI. The length of the CDR3 is 16 residues. The V and J ends lost 0 bases and 2 bases respectively, with 11 bases between them. CDR3 DNA sequence: TGTGCCAGCAGTTACTCGTGGGGGGGTGGCAATCAGCCCCAGCATTTT. Its protein is CASSYSWGGGNQPQHF.

The chain employs TRBV21-1 and TRBJ2-1; whether TRBD2, the table's D call, matches the DNA was not checked. TRBV21-1 is described as a pseudogene. The CDR3 loop spans 16 amino acids. The CDR3 bases are TGTGCCAGCAGCCTAACAACGAGGGGACTCGTCTATGAGCAGTTCTTC. Translating gives CASSLTTRGLVYEQFF.

The chain has TRBV7-9 and TRBJ2-1; tentative D call: TRBD1 (5 bases). CDR3 length equals 12 residues. V was trimmed by 5 bases and J by 7 bases, leaving 9 bases between them. CDR1 is SEHNR and CDR2 is FQNEAQ in the germline V gene (reference sequence). CDR3 amino acids: CASSGQTNEQFF. CDR3 DNA: TGTGCCAGCAGCGGACAAACGAATGAGCAGTTCTTC.

This clone was seen a handful of times. This chain links TRBV7-2 with TRBJ1-5; 8 bases line up with TRBD1. The germline gives CDR1 SGHTA, CDR2 FQGNSA. V trimming: 5 bases; J trimming: 6 bases; junction bases outside the gene matches: 9. The CDR3 loop spans 15 amino acids. The DNA for the CDR3 is TGTGCCAGCAGCGCATCGACAGGGGAAGTTCAGCCCCAGCATTTT. Protein sequence: CASSASTGEVQPQHF.

This clone was seen only once. The rearrangement joins TRBV7-8 to TRBJ2-2; 7 bases align to TRBD1. The CDR3 runs 15 residues. The ends lost 4 bases at V and 3 bases at J; junction bases unmatched: 5. Germline CDR1 reads SGHVS; CDR2 reads FQNEAQ. The CDR3 DNA reads as TGTGCCAGCAGCTCAGGGACAGCGGACACCGGGGAGCTGTTTTTT. Encoded protein: CASSSGTADTGELFF.

The genes are TRBV5-6 and TRBJ1-2; maybe TRBD1 (5 bases). Trimming removed 0 bases at V and 1 base at J, with 13 bases between. The V gene's germline CDR1 is SGHDT and CDR2 YYEEEE. CDR3 size: 16 residues. The CDR3 here is CASSLARVSSNYGYTF. The CDR3 DNA reads as TGTGCCAGCAGCTTGGCCAGGGTTTCGAGTAACTATGGCTACACCTTC.

The V call is TRBV5-1, the J call TRBJ2-7; possible D gene TRBD1, 5 bases. V lost 0 bases to trimming and J lost 2 bases, with 12 bases between them. The CDR3 loop spans 15 amino acids. Per the germline V gene, CDR1 is SGHRS and CDR2 is YFSETQ. CDR3 protein: CASSLEGWGPYEQYF. CDR3 bases: TGCGCCAGCAGCTTGGAAGGTTGGGGCCCCTACGAGCAGTACTTC.

This chain uses TRBV24-1 with TRBJ2-3; TRBD2 matches at 8 bases. Germline loops: CDR1 KGHDR, CDR2 SFDVKD. CDR3 size: 16 residues. V was pared by 3 bases and J by 4 bases, with 8 bases of the junction left unmatched. The CDR3 DNA follows: TGTGCCACCAGTGATGCCTCGGGGGGGCTGTCAGATACGCAGTATTTT. It codes for CATSDASGGLSDTQYF.

This chain uses TRBV6-2 or TRBV6-3 with TRBJ1-2, with D perhaps matching TRBD1 (5 bases). This CDR3 comprises 16 residues. Trimming pared 0 bases from V and 8 bases from J, leaving 19 bases between. The germline CDR1 and CDR2 sequences are MNHEY and SVGEGT. Here the CDR3 DNA reads TGTGCCAGCAGTTACTCGGGGACTGCGGCATTACACGGCTACACCTTC. Protein sequence: CASSYSGTAALHGYTF.

The rearrangement links TRBV7-2 to TRBJ2-3; D perhaps matches TRBD2 (5 bases). CDR1 is SGHTA, CDR2 FQGNSA, per germline. Trimming took off 5 bases at V and 3 bases at J, with 15 bases between the two ends. The CDR3 spans 15 residues. CDR3 sequence: CASSPPPTTTDTQYF. The CDR3 DNA sequence: TGTGCCAGCAGCCCCCCCCCGACTACGACAGATACGCAGTATTTT.

This chain uses TRBV2 with TRBJ1-6; maybe TRBD1 (6 bases). CDR3 size: 16 residues. The V gene lost 4 bases and the J gene lost 3 bases, with 13 bases spanning the gap. Germline loops: CDR1 SNHLY, CDR2 FYNNEI. DNA of the CDR3: TGTGCCAGCAGTGCAGAACAGGGCATCTATAATTCACCCCTCCACTTT. This codes for CASSAEQGIYNSPLHF.

J is TRBJ2-1 and V is TRBV18; 9 positions match TRBD1. The CDR3 runs 13 residues. After removal of 3 bases from V and 9 bases from J, the junction contained 3 bases not matched to a gene. The germline V gene has CDR1 KGHSH and CDR2 LQKENI. CDR3 region: CASSPGTGREQFF. The DNA for the CDR3 is TGTGCCAGCTCACCGGGGACAGGGCGTGAGCAGTTCTTC.

V usage is TRBV5-1 and J usage is TRBJ1-2; D remains unclear. Germline loops: CDR1 SGHRS, CDR2 YFSETQ. V lost 3 bases to trimming and J lost 0 bases, with 9 bases between them. The CDR3 has 14 amino acids. The CDR3 DNA sequence: TGCGCCAGCAGCTCGCTAACAGCTAACTATGGCTACACCTTC. It is translated as CASSSLTANYGYTF.

The genes are TRBV7-8 and TRBJ2-3; 7 bases fit TRBD1. V trimming: 2 bases; J trimming: 2 bases; junction bases outside the gene matches: 4. This CDR3 comprises 15 residues. The germline gives CDR1 SGHVS, CDR2 FQNEAQ. For the CDR3, the DNA is TGTGCCAGCAGCTTAACAGACAGGGCCACAGATACGCAGTATTTT. This gives the protein CASSLTDRATDTQYF.

The V gene is TRBV30, the J gene TRBJ2-3; perhaps TRBD2 as D (7 bases). CDR1 is GTSNPN, CDR2 SVGIG, per germline (reference sequence). The ends were cut back, 5 bases at V and 2 bases at J, with 11 bases in the middle. CDR3 length: 13 amino acids. Written as DNA, the CDR3 is TGTGCCTGGTCGGGGGGCCACACAGATACGCAGTATTTT. Protein sequence: CAWSGGHTDTQYF.

The rearrangement joins TRBV3-1 (or the pseudogene TRBV3-2) to TRBJ1-1; the D is unclear. In germline, CDR1 is LGHDT, CDR2 YNNKEL (reference sequence). Trimming left V 6 bases short and J 4 bases short, with 6 bases between. The CDR3 extends over 11 amino acids. The CDR3 is CASRSGTEAFF. DNA for the CDR3: TGTGCCAGCAGGTCAGGCACTGAAGCTTTCTTT.

Only one count was recorded for this clone. The chain recombines TRBV27 with TRBJ1-2, with 9 bases lining up with TRBD1. Germline V CDR1 and CDR2: MNHEY, SMNVEV (reference sequence). V lost 1 base and J lost 4; bases outside the gene matches: 13. The CDR3 runs 18 residues. CDR3 coding DNA: TGTGCCAGCAGTTTATACCCCATCGGGACAGGGCGTCGCTATGGCTACACCTTC. As protein: CASSLYPIGTGRRYGYTF.

The sample holds a few counts of this clone. The rearrangement joins TRBV3-1 (or the pseudogene TRBV3-2) to TRBJ1-6, with a tentative D call TRBD1 (6 bases). This CDR3 is built from 15 residues. Trimming cost V 1 base and J 9 bases, with 13 bases left between them. CDR1 and CDR2 (germline): LGHDT, YNNKEL (reference sequence). The CDR3 protein is CASSQGRTVGSPLHF. CDR3 in DNA: TGTGCCAGCAGCCAAGGTCGGACAGTAGGTTCACCCCTCCACTTT.

As concerns this clone: This CDR3 is also generated by other DNA sequences in the sample. This chain uses TRBV7-6 with TRBJ2-5; 10 bases line up with TRBD2. The length of the CDR3 is 16 residues. Unmatched junction bases numbered 2, after V lost 0 bases and J lost 1 base. Looked up from germline, CDR1 is SGHVS and CDR2 is FNYEAQ. CDR3 nucleotides: TGTGCCAGCAGCTTAGCTCCTAGCGGGGGCCAAGAGACCCAGTACTTC. This translates into CASSLAPSGGQETQYF.

The chain uses TRBV19 and TRBJ2-5, with D perhaps TRBD2 (5 bases). Trimming cost V 7 bases and J 3 bases, with 15 bases left between them. The CDR3 runs to 14 residues. The V gene's germline CDR1 is LNHDA and CDR2 SQIVND (reference sequence). The CDR3 region is CASIKADGKETQYF. DNA for the CDR3: TGTGCCAGTATAAAAGCGGACGGAAAAGAGACCCAGTACTTC.

The rearrangement joins TRBV6-5 to TRBJ1-4; the match to TRBD1 covers 8 bases. Germline CDR1 reads MNHEY; CDR2 reads SVGAGI. The length of the CDR3 is 14 residues. V lost 6 bases, J lost 10 bases, and 10 bases stayed unmatched. The CDR3 protein is CASRRSQGEVKLFF. In DNA form, the CDR3 reads TGTGCCAGCAGACGATCACAGGGGGAAGTAAAACTGTTTTTT.